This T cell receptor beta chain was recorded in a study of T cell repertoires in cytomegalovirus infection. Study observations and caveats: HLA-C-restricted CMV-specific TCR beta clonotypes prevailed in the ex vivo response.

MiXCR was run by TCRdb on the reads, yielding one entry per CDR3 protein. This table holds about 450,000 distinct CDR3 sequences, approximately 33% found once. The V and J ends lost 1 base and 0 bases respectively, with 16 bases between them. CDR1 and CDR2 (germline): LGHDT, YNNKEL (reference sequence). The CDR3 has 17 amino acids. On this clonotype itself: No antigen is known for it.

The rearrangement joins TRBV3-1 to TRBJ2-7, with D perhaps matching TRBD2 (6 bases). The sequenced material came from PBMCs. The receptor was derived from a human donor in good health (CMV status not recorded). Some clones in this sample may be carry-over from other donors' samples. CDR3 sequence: CASSQVLAGGGSYEQYF. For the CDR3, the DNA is TGTGCCAGCAGCCAAGTTCTGGCCGGGGGAGGCTCCTACGAGCAGTACTTC.